This record covers a single T cell receptor (beta chain). PCR amplification relied on 60 Vbeta primers (plus 13 Jbeta primers). The data were produced by immunoSEQ multiplex PCR, yet TCRdb's version contains in-frame clones alone and is incomplete. The sample lists approximately 94,000 clones; 76% were seen once. CDR1 is SGHVS and CDR2 is FQNEAQ in the germline V gene. Between the trimmed V and J ends, which lost 5 bases and 6 bases, there was a span of 14 bases. The CDR3 is 13 amino acids. The data were taken from a study of cytomegalovirus exposure and HLA in healthy donors. This receptor was obtained from a man aged 30-40 years in good health and CMV-seropositive. The V gene is TRBV7-8, the J gene TRBJ2-7; D not certain. Input material: PBMCs. CDR3 residues: CASSPSAEGEQYF. CDR3 DNA: TGTGCCAGCAGCCCATCCGCGGAAGGCGAGCAGTACTTC.